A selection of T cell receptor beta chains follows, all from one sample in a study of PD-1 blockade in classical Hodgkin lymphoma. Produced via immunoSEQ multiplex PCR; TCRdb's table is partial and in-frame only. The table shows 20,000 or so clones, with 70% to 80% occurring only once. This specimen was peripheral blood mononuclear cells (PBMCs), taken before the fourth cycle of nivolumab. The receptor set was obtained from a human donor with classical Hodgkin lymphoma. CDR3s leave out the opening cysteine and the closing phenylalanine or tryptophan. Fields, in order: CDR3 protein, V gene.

CDR3 protein: ASSSGKTGLTETQY
V gene: TRBV5-1

CDR3 protein: ASSLQGFPFYEQY
V gene: TRBV5-1

CDR3 protein: ASGLAGGRGDEQY
V gene: TRBV27

CDR3 protein: ASSRTGTGYTGELF
V gene: TRBV27

CDR3 protein: ASSLGPIGEDYGYT
V gene: TRBV5-1

CDR3 protein: ASSLVLRVSEQF
V gene: TRBV19

CDR3 protein: ASSHYGTATNEKLF
V gene: TRBV4-1

CDR3 protein: ASSQKAAVTDTQY
V gene: TRBV5-4

CDR3 protein: ASSLHPNEQF
V gene: TRBV19

CDR3 protein: ASSLGQGMTGQY
V gene: TRBV7-9

CDR3 protein: ASSSQGIYGYT
V gene: TRBV27

CDR3 protein: AISVGIPNQPQH
V gene: TRBV10-3

CDR3 protein: ASSLGPRSVETQY
V gene: TRBV7-9

CDR3 protein: ASQGVRQSGELF
V gene: TRBV2

CDR3 protein: ASSPLRGSLNTEAF
V gene: TRBV18

CDR3 protein: ASSLGVQETQY
V gene: TRBV5-6

CDR3 protein: ASSPVTAMGETQY
V gene: TRBV5-6

CDR3 protein: ASSQYGGYT
V gene: TRBV4-3

CDR3 protein: ASSLAPDRAGYT
V gene: TRBV7-6

CDR3 protein: ASSKDGAQETQY
V gene: TRBV5-1

CDR3 protein: ASSLGVGAHYGYT
V gene: TRBV7-8

CDR3 protein: ASSLYQGAHNEQF
V gene: TRBV7-3

CDR3 protein: ASSLLLASWGYT
V gene: TRBV28

CDR3 protein: ASKLVTSNEQY
V gene: TRBV5-4

CDR3 protein: ASTNSQGTPLVHTGELF
V gene: TRBV7-9

CDR3 protein: AISGGDRGRNTIY
V gene: TRBV10-3

CDR3 protein: ASSPPGQDGNTIY
V gene: TRBV6-5

CDR3 protein: AGGTGDGTDTQY
V gene: TRBV2

CDR3 protein: ASSINKNTEAF
V gene: TRBV19

CDR3 protein: ASSFRQGAGELF
V gene: TRBV13

CDR3 protein: ASSLGASPFQETQY
V gene: TRBV11-2

CDR3 protein: ASSLAGGRAYEQY
V gene: TRBV27

CDR3 protein: ASSLGRGYGYT
V gene: TRBV13

CDR3 protein: ASSITETQY
V gene: TRBV5-5

CDR3 protein: ASSFTGTATGELF
V gene: TRBV7-3

CDR3 protein: ASSLNRGNTEAF
V gene: TRBV27

CDR3 protein: ASSLGQGVVREQY
V gene: TRBV11-2

CDR3 protein: ASSPGTGAPLLLEQY
V gene: TRBV27

CDR3 protein: ASSPTRQGISNEQF
V gene: TRBV9

CDR3 protein: ASSLGDRRETQY
V gene: TRBV5-1

CDR3 protein: ASSLFPANTEAF
V gene: TRBV28

CDR3 protein: ASTGLKTQY
V gene: TRBV7-2

CDR3 protein: ASSLSPGGHAGELF
V gene: TRBV27

CDR3 protein: ASSPQGSGANVLT
V gene: TRBV28

CDR3 protein: SAGSESNGYT
V gene: TRBV29-1

CDR3 protein: ASSRGAAEYYEQY
V gene: TRBV14

CDR3 protein: ASSQTGQGIRETQY
V gene: TRBV7-2

CDR3 protein: ASSESGWGPDTQY
V gene: TRBV6-1

CDR3 protein: ASSTGTQDTQY
V gene: TRBV9

CDR3 protein: ASSDDDPGELF
V gene: TRBV6-4

CDR3 protein: ASSERGSHGYT
V gene: TRBV6-1

CDR3 protein: ASIPTGSSTDTQY
V gene: TRBV5-1

CDR3 protein: ASSSNRGHGNIQY
V gene: TRBV5-4

CDR3 protein: ASSLADGSGVSGANVLT
V gene: TRBV5-1

CDR3 protein: ASSASSGSYEQY
V gene: TRBV6-4